This T cell receptor (beta chain) was sequenced in a study of shared clonotypes between healthy human individuals. Naive CD45RA+ and memory CD45RA-negative subsets were split from CD4+ cells. Sequencing was performed with immunoSEQ multiplex PCR; in TCRdb, only in-frame clones are kept and a portion is missing. This table holds a few million clones, about 92% found once. The TCR was taken from a man aged 18 to 29 in good health. Some clones in this sample may be carry-over from other donors' samples. The sample comprised naive CD4+ T cells from PBMCs. Specified subset: CD45RA+ positively selected.

CDR3 in amino acids: CASMEGELREQYF. In nucleotides, the CDR3 is TGTGCCAGCATGGAGGGGGAGTTGAGGGAGCAGTACTTC. The genes are TRBV28 and TRBJ2-7; possibly TRBD1 or TRBD2 for D (6 bases each). Germline assignment: CDR1 MDHEN and CDR2 SYDVKM. Deletions cut 7 bases from V and 7 bases from J, with 17 bases between. This CDR3 region has 13 residues.